The T cell receptor beta chain described here comes from a study of cytomegalovirus exposure and HLA in healthy donors. Overall study: Genotyping showed 70% to 90% of 398 donors falling in the Caucasian-associated ancestry cluster.

This CDR3 region has 16 residues. The V gene lost 4 bases and the J gene lost 3 bases, with 15 bases spanning the gap. Germline CDR1 is LGHNA and CDR2 is YSLEER. Points from the study as a whole: The study labeled 180 or so TCR beta chains cytomegalovirus-associated. Certain sequence variants were highly shared and formed a cluster, and this cluster was likely a sequencing artifact. Association of 16,951 TCR beta sequences with HLA alleles was found at 0.05 false discovery rate in a later analysis.

A word on this clone: The antigen is unknown.

The study ran its PCR with 60 Vbeta and 13 Jbeta primers. Here immunoSEQ multiplex PCR was the method, and the copy in TCRdb shows in-frame clones only, minus some. The sample includes over 75,000 clones, 78% of them seen just once. Specimen: PBMCs. The rearrangement joins TRBV4-3 to TRBJ2-2; weak D call: TRBD1 (6 bases). This receptor was obtained from a woman aged 55-69 years in good health and CMV-seronegative. The CDR3 DNA sequence: TGCGCCAGCAGCCGACCAACAGGGACCGACACCGGGGAGCTGTTTTTT. Protein product: CASSRPTGTDTGELFF.